These 22 T cell receptor beta chains were all obtained from the same sample, sequenced in a study of blood T cell repertoires in COVID-19. Only in-frame clones appear in the TCRdb table, and some are missing; sequencing was by immunoSEQ multiplex PCR. The table includes about 210,000 clones, 84% detected once. The specimen sequenced was peripheral blood. The receptor source for this set is a woman in her 50s with active or convalescent COVID-19.

The V call is TRBV29-1, the J call TRBJ1-1, with 8 bases identical to TRBD1. Germline CDR1 reads SQVTM; CDR2 reads ANQGSEA. This CDR3 is 11 amino acids long. J was trimmed by 8 bases and V by 4 bases; bases with no gene match: 3. CDR3 DNA: TGCAGCGTTGGGGGGGACAGGGAAGCTTTCTTT. Translated, it gives CSVGGDREAFF.

This clone was observed a handful of times. This chain joins TRBV7-9 and TRBJ1-6; TRBD1 matches 9 bases. CDR1 and CDR2 from the germline V gene are SEHNR and FQNEAQ (reference sequence). This CDR3 is 15 amino acids long. The J segment lost 7 bases and the V segment lost 5 bases, leaving 6 bases of the junction unmatched. The CDR3 DNA sequence: TGTGCCAGCAGCCTAATGGGGACAGGGAATTCACCCCTCCACTTT. As protein: CASSLMGTGNSPLHF.

The CDR3 DNA is TGTGCCAGCAGTCCCCCGCGCGATGCATATGGCTACACCTTC. Translation gives CASSPPRDAYGYTF. The chain has TRBV28 and TRBJ1-2, with D hard to call. The germline V and J ends were trimmed by 5 bases and 5 bases, with 15 bases remaining between them. This CDR3 region has 14 residues. Germline values: CDR1 MDHEN, CDR2 SYDVKM.

This chain links TRBV3-1 (or the pseudogene TRBV3-2) with TRBJ2-5; TRBD2 aligns across 8 bases. J lost 7 bases, V lost 1 base, and 11 bases had no gene match. Germline V lookup: CDR1 LGHDT, CDR2 YNNKEL (reference sequence). This CDR3 has 16 residues. The CDR3 region is CASSQGTGRGEGTQYF. In DNA, the CDR3 is TGTGCCAGCAGCCAAGGAACCGGGAGGGGAGAAGGGACCCAGTACTTC.

This clone occurred a few times. The chain combines TRBV28 with TRBJ1-2; D is unclear. The CDR3 spans 14 residues. V was pared by 6 bases and J by 3 bases, with 14 bases between. From germline, CDR1 is MDHEN and CDR2 SYDVKM. The CDR3 protein is CASSLNGIHYGYTF. CDR3 nucleotides: TGTGCCAGCAGCCTCAACGGGATCCACTATGGCTACACCTTC.

Here the CDR3 DNA reads TGTGCCAGCAGTACCGGACAGATTGATAATTCACCCCTCCACTTT. Amino acids: CASSTGQIDNSPLHF. This chain links TRBV6-5 with TRBJ1-6; possibly TRBD1 for D (6 bases). CDR1 is MNHEY, CDR2 SVGAGI, per germline. This CDR3 comprises 15 residues. The V end was cut by 5 bases, the J end by 5 bases, with 13 bases between.

The chain joins TRBV28 to TRBJ1-2, with D unresolved. Germline V gene sequence: CDR1 MDHEN, CDR2 SYDVKM. The CDR3 length is 13 residues. Trimming pared 2 bases from V and 2 bases from J, leaving 6 bases between. The CDR3 here is CASSLGLNYGYTF. The CDR3 nucleotides read TGTGCCAGCAGTTTAGGGCTGAACTATGGCTACACCTTC.

This chain joins TRBV28 and TRBJ2-7, with 7 bases matching TRBD1. This CDR3 spans 15 amino acids. Germline V gene lookup returns CDR1 MDHEN and CDR2 SYDVKM. Trimming took 6 bases from V and 1 from J; bases not matched to a gene: 9. For the CDR3, the DNA is TGTGCCAGCAGCGTGGCCCGGGGACAGTCCTACGAGCAGTACTTC. This gives the protein CASSVARGQSYEQYF.

This clone was seen a few times. This sequence joins TRBV10-1 and TRBJ2-7, with TRBD1 identical over 7 bases. The CDR3 runs 13 residues. The junction had 3 bases not matched to a gene; V was cut back by 4 bases and J by 3 bases. Per the germline V gene, CDR1 is WNHNN and CDR2 is SYGVQD (reference sequence). This CDR3 reads CASSVNRGYEQYF. In DNA form, the CDR3 reads TGCGCCAGCAGTGTGAACAGGGGCTACGAGCAGTACTTC.

The rearrangement joins TRBV30 to TRBJ2-1, with 12 bases lining up with TRBD2. V gave up 0 bases and J gave up 6 bases; unmatched junction bases: 6. CDR1 and CDR2 (germline): GTSNPN, SVGIG (reference sequence). The CDR3 extends over 16 amino acids. The CDR3 DNA reads TGTGCCTGGAGTGTACTAGGACTAGCGGGGTTCAATGAGCAGTTCTTC. Protein sequence: CAWSVLGLAGFNEQFF.

The chain uses TRBV7-6 and TRBJ2-3, with 7 bases aligning to TRBD2. Germline V CDR1 and CDR2: SGHVS, FNYEAQ. This CDR3 region has 15 residues. Trimming cost V 2 bases and J 4 bases; bases outside gene matches: 6. DNA of the CDR3: TGTGCCAGCAGCTTAATGCTAGCGGCGTCAGATACGCAGTATTTT. Protein: CASSLMLAASDTQYF.

V usage is TRBV2 and J usage is TRBJ2-5; the match to TRBD1 covers 7 bases. Trimming took 6 bases from V and 5 from J; bases not matched to a gene: 6. This CDR3 has 13 amino acids. Germline values: CDR1 SNHLY, CDR2 FYNNEI. The CDR3 DNA reads TGTGCCAGCAGAGGACAGGCCGGGGAGACCCAGTACTTC. This codes for CASRGQAGETQYF.

The chain uses TRBV21-1 and TRBJ2-3; the table's TRBD1 call for D was not verified on the DNA. TRBV21-1 is classified as a pseudogene. The CDR3 covers 16 residues. The CDR3 DNA sequence: TGTGCCAGCAGCCCCCCGGAAGGGGGCAGCACAGATACGCAGTATTTT. It encodes CASSPPEGGSTDTQYF.

This sequence joins TRBV3-1 (or the pseudogene TRBV3-2) and TRBJ2-1, with D possibly matching TRBD1 (6 bases). The CDR3 has 15 residues. Germline CDR1 is LGHDT and CDR2 is YNNKEL (reference sequence). V was clipped by 6 bases and J by 6 bases, with 18 bases between them. Written as DNA, the CDR3 is TGTGCCAGCAGACCTGGGACAAAAACACTCAATGAGCAGTTCTTC. Amino acids: CASRPGTKTLNEQFF.

The table lists this clone with a count of one. The chain is built from TRBV5-8 and TRBJ1-1, with a tentative D call TRBD1 (6 bases). The CDR3 has 13 amino acids. CDR1 and CDR2 (germline): SGHTS, YDEGEE. V dropped 2 bases and J dropped 7 bases, with 12 bases sitting between them. Here the CDR3 reads CASSFGGPGEAFF. The CDR3 region has the DNA TGTGCCAGCAGCTTCGGGGGGCCCGGTGAAGCTTTCTTT.

The gene calls are TRBV5-6 and TRBJ1-1; 7 bases line up with TRBD1. The CDR3 length is 14 residues. CDR1 is SGHDT and CDR2 is YYEEEE in the germline V gene. V shed 5 bases and J 10 bases; nucleotides not matched to a gene: 14. CDR3 sequence reads: CASSTGTVQLGAFF. The CDR3 DNA follows: TGTGCCAGCAGTACGGGGACAGTACAATTAGGAGCTTTCTTT. The full variable domain, rest sourced from reference TRBV5-6 and TRBJ1-1, is DAGVTQSPTHLIKTRGQQVTLRCSPKSGHDTVSWYQQALGQGPQFIFQYYEEEERQRGNFPDRFSGHQFPNYSSELNVNALLLGDSALYLCASSTGTVQLGAFFGQGTRLTVV.

The V call is TRBV15, the J call TRBJ1-1, with D perhaps matching TRBD1 (5 bases). The germline gives CDR1 LNHNV, CDR2 YYDKDF (reference sequence). V dropped 6 bases and J dropped 8 bases, with 19 bases sitting between them. This CDR3 is built from 14 residues. CDR3 bases: TGTGCCACCAGTCGCCCCGGGACTTCAATGGAAGCTTTCTTT. As protein: CATSRPGTSMEAFF.

The chain links TRBV5-1 to TRBJ2-2, with TRBD2 matching 10 bases. Germline lookup yields CDR1 SGHRS and CDR2 YFSETQ. The CDR3 is made up of 15 amino acids. V shed 4 bases, J shed 6 bases, and the junction held 6 bases outside the gene matches. The CDR3 bases are TGCGCCAGCAGCACACTAGCGGGGCAGGCCGGGGAGCTGTTTTTT. This gives the protein CASSTLAGQAGELFF.

This rearrangement joins TRBV15 to TRBJ1-1, with unresolved D. CDR1 is LNHNV and CDR2 is YYDKDF in the germline V gene (reference sequence). The CDR3 consists of 14 residues. Trimming removed 0 bases at V and 4 bases at J, with 9 bases between. The CDR3 DNA is TGTGCCACCAGCAGAGATATGAGGGTCACTGAAGCTTTCTTT. Translating it yields CATSRDMRVTEAFF.

This clone was seen once. This rearrangement joins TRBV3-1 (or the pseudogene TRBV3-2) to TRBJ1-1; D is possibly TRBD1 (5 bases). The V gene's germline CDR1 is LGHDT and CDR2 YNNKEL (reference sequence). V was shortened by 6 bases and J by 5 bases, with 10 bases between the two germline ends. The CDR3 has 12 residues. This CDR3 is CASRRGRTEAFF. The CDR3, as DNA: TGTGCCAGCAGGCGGGGCAGGACTGAAGCTTTCTTT.

The rearrangement uses TRBV6-5 and TRBJ1-2; 7 bases are a match to TRBD1. CDR1 MNHEY and CDR2 SVGAGI come from the germline V gene. The CDR3 contains 12 residues. V trimming: 6 bases; J trimming: 7 bases; junction bases outside the gene matches: 5. DNA for the CDR3: TGTGCCAGCAGGCTAACAGGGGCTGGCTACACCTTC. Protein product: CASRLTGAGYTF.

V is TRBV7-3 and J is TRBJ1-5, with a tentative D call TRBD1 (6 bases). Germline-derived CDR1 and CDR2 are SGHTA and FQGTGA. The CDR3 covers 14 residues. V was clipped by 5 bases and J by 9 bases, with 17 bases between them. In DNA, the CDR3 is TGTGCCAGCAGCATCGGACAGACCACCGGGCCCCAGCATTTT. This encodes CASSIGQTTGPQHF.